The 10 T cell receptor beta chains listed next were all sequenced from one sample in a study of somatic mutations in cytotoxic T cells in rheumatoid arthritis. The assay was immunoSEQ multiplex PCR, and TCRdb's table has in-frame clones only and misses some. The profile covers fewer than 13,000 clones, with approximately 80% appearing a single time and 35% to 45% taken by the ten largest. Material: CD8+ T cells sorted from blood. The receptor source for this set is a man aged 55 to 69 in good health.

V is TRBV19 and J is TRBJ2-5; a possible D gene is TRBD1 (6 bases). CDR3 length equals 13 residues. Deletions cut 6 bases from V and 1 base from J, with 9 bases between. Germline V gene lookup returns CDR1 LNHDA and CDR2 SQIVND (reference sequence). The CDR3 here is CASSYRVQETQYF. The CDR3 bases are TGTGCCAGTAGCTACAGGGTCCAAGAGACCCAGTACTTC.

Judged by abundance, this clone is medium-sized. The V call is TRBV29-1, the J call TRBJ2-5; 11 bases agree with TRBD2. The CDR3 spans 17 residues. The J segment lost 2 bases and the V segment lost 1 base, leaving 9 bases of the junction unmatched. The germline V gene has CDR1 SQVTM and CDR2 ANQGSEA. The CDR3 coding sequence is TGCAGCGTTGAAGCCGGAGGACTAGCGGGTACACAAGAGACCCAGTACTTC. This translates into CSVEAGGLAGTQETQYF.

The chain has TRBV4-3 and TRBJ2-1; D is tentatively TRBD1 or TRBD2 (5 bases each). This CDR3 comprises 15 residues. The germline V gene encodes CDR1 LGHNA and CDR2 YSLEER. Trimming removed 0 bases from V and 6 bases from J, with 12 bases in between. The CDR3 loop reads CASSQDLAGTNEQFF. The CDR3 nucleotides read TGCGCCAGCAGCCAAGATCTGGCAGGGACCAATGAGCAGTTCTTC.

The rearrangement uses TRBV28 and TRBJ1-2, with 8 bases lining up with TRBD1. The CDR3 length is 17 residues. CDR1 and CDR2 from the germline V gene are MDHEN and SYDVKM. The V and J ends lost 3 bases and 4 bases, in that order; junction bases with no gene match: 13. The CDR3 spells CASSFRPFGQGAYGYTF. The DNA of the CDR3 is TGTGCCAGCAGTTTCCGTCCCTTCGGGCAGGGGGCCTATGGCTACACCTTC.

The chain recombines TRBV28 with TRBJ2-7, with 8 bases matching TRBD1. CDR3 length equals 15 residues. Looked up from germline, CDR1 is MDHEN and CDR2 is SYDVKM. Unmatched junction bases numbered 6, after V lost 5 bases and J lost 0 bases. DNA for the CDR3: TGTGCCAGCAGTCCCCCGGGACAGGACTCCTACGAGCAGTACTTC. Translated, it gives CASSPPGQDSYEQYF.

This clone is medium-sized (0.01 to 0.1%). The CDR3 loop reads CASSGPLAGGSNEQFF. CDR3 DNA sequence: TGTGCCAGCAGCGGACCACTAGCGGGGGGTAGTAATGAGCAGTTCTTC. The chain couples TRBV7-9 to TRBJ2-1; 12 bases are shared with TRBD2. V lost 5 bases, J lost 7 bases, and 9 bases stayed unmatched. Germline lookup yields CDR1 SEHNR and CDR2 FQNEAQ (reference sequence). The CDR3 extends over 16 amino acids. Full variable domain (outside the CDR3, taken from reference TRBV7-9 and TRBJ2-1): DTGVSQNPRHKITKRGQNVTFRCDPISEHNRLYWYRQTLGQGPEFLTYFQNEAQLEKSRLLSDRFSAERPKGSFSTLEIQRTEQGDSAMYLCASSGPLAGGSNEQFFGPGTRLTVL.

V and J are TRBV4-2 and TRBJ2-2; TRBD1 agrees at 7 bases. Trimming removed 4 bases from V and 2 bases from J; junction bases left unmatched: 7. The CDR3 is made up of 16 amino acids. Germline loops: CDR1 LGHNA, CDR2 YNFKEQ. The CDR3 DNA reads TGTGCCAGCAGCCGACTCGGGACAGACAACACCGGGGAGCTGTTTTTT. Protein sequence: CASSRLGTDNTGELFF.

This sequence joins TRBV18 and TRBJ1-6; TRBD1 agrees at 9 bases. Unmatched junction bases numbered 6, after V lost 2 bases and J lost 7 bases. CDR3 length equals 16 residues. The V gene's germline CDR1 is KGHSH and CDR2 LQKENI. CDR3 nucleotides: TGTGCCAGCTCACCAGTCCAACAGGGGGCGAATTCACCCCTCCACTTT. Amino acids: CASSPVQQGANSPLHF.

This clone turned up a few times. The rearrangement joins TRBV6-5 to TRBJ1-6; 8 positions agree with TRBD1. The germline CDR1 and CDR2 sequences are MNHEY and SVGAGI. V lost 7 bases and J lost 8; bases outside the gene matches: 4. The CDR3 has 13 amino acids. The CDR3 loop reads CASNQGAYSPLHF. The CDR3 nucleotides read TGTGCCAGCAACCAGGGGGCTTATTCACCCCTCCACTTT.

V gene TRBV2 combines with J gene TRBJ1-1, with D possibly matching TRBD1 (6 bases). This CDR3 region has 16 residues. Germline V gene lookup returns CDR1 SNHLY and CDR2 FYNNEI. V was shortened by 9 bases and J by 1 base, with 21 bases between the two germline ends. As DNA, the CDR3 is TGTGCCAGTTCCCCCGGGACACCCGGTTGGAACACTGAAGCTTTCTTT. It encodes CASSPGTPGWNTEAFF.